Each of the 25 T cell receptor beta chains below was sequenced from the same sample in a study of cytomegalovirus exposure and HLA in healthy donors. A multiplex PCR was run with 60 Vbeta primers and 13 Jbeta primers. The table came from immunoSEQ multiplex PCR; TCRdb's copy has only in-frame clones and leaves some out. The sample lists 150,000 to 200,000 clones, approximately 79% occurring once. Sequenced input: PBMCs. These receptors all come from a human donor in good health.

The gene calls are TRBV18 and TRBJ2-5; the match to TRBD1 covers 8 bases. V lost 5 bases, J lost 1 base, and 15 bases stayed unmatched. CDR3 size: 18 residues. CDR1 is KGHSH and CDR2 is LQKENI in the germline V gene. The chain's CDR3 is CASSGTGTGATFQETQYF. Written as DNA, the CDR3 is TGTGCCAGCTCAGGCACCGGGACAGGTGCTACTTTCCAAGAGACCCAGTACTTC.

This CDR3 reads CASSLKRTDTEAFF. CDR3 DNA: TGTGCCAGCAGCTTAAAACGGACAGACACTGAAGCTTTCTTT. This chain links TRBV7-9 with TRBJ1-1; possibly TRBD1 for D (6 bases). There are 14 residues in the CDR3. Between the trimmed V and J ends, which lost 2 bases and 3 bases, there was a span of 10 bases. Germline V gives CDR1 SEHNR, CDR2 FQNEAQ (reference sequence).

The chain recombines TRBV15 with TRBJ1-1; D is unclear. The CDR3 sequence is 13 residues long. Germline CDR1 and CDR2: LNHNV and YYDKDF (reference sequence). Trimming removed 1 base at V and 0 bases at J, with 3 bases between. The CDR3 spells CATSRGLNTEAFF. The CDR3 DNA follows: TGTGCCACCAGCAGAGGGCTGAACACTGAAGCTTTCTTT. Variable domain in full (rest from reference TRBV15 and TRBJ1-1): DAMVIQNPRYQVTQFGKPVTLSCSQTLNHNVMYWYQQKSSQAPKLLFHYYDKDFNNEADTPDNFQSRRPNTSFCFLDIRSPGLGDTAMYLCATSRGLNTEAFFGQGTRLTVV.

This clone was seen only a few times. The chain uses TRBV6-1 and TRBJ1-3; D perhaps matches TRBD1 (6 bases). V lost 8 bases to trimming and J lost 3 bases, with 14 bases between them. CDR1 MNHNS and CDR2 SASEGT come from the germline V gene. The CDR3 has 14 amino acids. The CDR3 sequence is CASYKGEGGNTIYF. For the CDR3, the DNA is TGTGCCAGCTACAAGGGGGAAGGTGGAAACACCATATATTTT.

This clone was found once. The chain carries TRBV6-4 and TRBJ2-6; D is possibly TRBD1 (5 bases). The V gene lost 4 bases and the J gene lost 0 bases, with 10 bases spanning the gap. The CDR3 contains 16 residues. CDR1 MRHNA and CDR2 SNTAGT come from the germline V gene. The CDR3 here is CASSGQGLSGANVLTF. The CDR3 DNA reads as TGTGCCAGCAGTGGCCAGGGCCTCTCTGGGGCCAACGTCCTGACTTTC.

This clone showed up just once. The J gene is TRBJ2-1, the V gene TRBV9; TRBD1 agrees at 8 bases. The J segment lost 0 bases and the V segment lost 3 bases, leaving 2 bases of the junction unmatched. This CDR3 comprises 15 residues. The germline V gene has CDR1 SGDLS and CDR2 YYNGEE. CDR3 in amino acids: CASSGQGSSYNEQFF. The CDR3 coding sequence is TGTGCCAGCAGCGGACAGGGGAGCTCCTACAATGAGCAGTTCTTC.

The chain carries TRBV5-4 and TRBJ1-2; D is perhaps TRBD1 (6 bases). V gave up 4 bases and J gave up 8 bases, with 18 bases separating them. CDR3 length: 14 amino acids. Germline values: CDR1 SGHNT, CDR2 YYREEE (reference sequence). The DNA for the CDR3 is TGTGCCAGCAGCCCGCCCGACAGGAAAGGGGGCTACACCTTC. Translating it yields CASSPPDRKGGYTF. The full variable domain, in which reference TRBV5-4 and TRBJ1-2 provide the parts outside the CDR3, is ETGVTQSPTHLIKTRGQQVTLRCSSQSGHNTVSWYQQALGQGPQFIFQYYREEENGRGNFPPRFSGLQFPNYSSELNVNALELDDSALYLCASSPPDRKGGYTFGSGTRLTVV.

The chain joins TRBV13 to TRBJ1-6, with TRBD1 matching 7 bases. The CDR3 covers 15 residues. V shed 5 bases and J 10 bases; nucleotides not matched to a gene: 11. Per germline, CDR1 PRHDT and CDR2 FYEKMQ (reference sequence). CDR3 loop: CASSLRSTGASPLHF. In nucleotides, the CDR3 is TGTGCCAGCAGCCTTCGAAGCACAGGGGCCTCACCCCTCCACTTT.

The chain recombines TRBV19 with TRBJ1-1, with 9 positions matching TRBD1. V dropped 4 bases and J dropped 2; count of bases not matched to a gene: 2. CDR3 length: 14 residues. Germline V gene lookup returns CDR1 LNHDA and CDR2 SQIVND (reference sequence). CDR3 DNA sequence: TGTGCCAGTAGTAGGGACAGGGAAAACACTGAAGCTTTCTTT. It codes for CASSRDRENTEAFF.

The chain has TRBV6-6 and TRBJ2-7, with D maybe TRBD1 (7 bases). The CDR3 runs 15 residues. Trimming stripped 2 bases from V and 6 bases from J, with 17 bases between. CDR1 and CDR2 from the germline V gene are MNHNY and SVGAGI (reference sequence). This chain's CDR3 is CASSYTQTGRGEQYF. The CDR3 bases are TGTGCCAGCAGTTACACCCAGACAGGGCGGGGCGAGCAGTACTTC.

CDR3 nucleotides: TGTGCCAGCAGCCGCTGGACAGGAACGGGGACTGAAGCTTTCTTT. Translating it yields CASSRWTGTGTEAFF. The V and J genes are TRBV28 and TRBJ1-1; 7 nucleotides match TRBD1. This CDR3 is 15 amino acids long. Germline loops: CDR1 MDHEN, CDR2 SYDVKM. V dropped 6 bases and J dropped 5; count of bases not matched to a gene: 12.

The V and J genes are TRBV6-1 and TRBJ2-2, with D possibly being TRBD1 (5 bases). The CDR3 is 14 amino acids. Germline values: CDR1 MNHNS, CDR2 SASEGT. Trimming took 0 bases from V and 3 from J, leaving 5 bases between them. The CDR3 DNA reads as TGTGCCAGCAGTGAAGCGACAGACACCGGGGAGCTGTTTTTT. Its translation is CASSEATDTGELFF.

The rearrangement links TRBV7-8 to TRBJ2-5, with TRBD2 matching over 11 bases. V shed 5 bases and J 5 bases; nucleotides not matched to a gene: 7. This CDR3 comprises 15 residues. Germline CDR1 reads SGHVS; CDR2 reads FQNEAQ. Here the CDR3 reads CASSPRLAGRETQYF. DNA for the CDR3: TGTGCCAGCAGCCCTCGACTAGCGGGGAGGGAGACCCAGTACTTC.

The chain has TRBV9 and TRBJ1-4; TRBD1 matches at 11 bases. The CDR3 length is 15 residues. CDR1 is SGDLS and CDR2 is YYNGEE in the germline V gene. V was clipped by 3 bases and J by 8 bases; unmatched bases: 6. CDR3 DNA: TGTGCCAGCAGCGAGTCCGGGACAGGGGGGGAAAAACTGTTTTTT. This codes for CASSESGTGGEKLFF.

V usage is TRBV7-2 and J usage is TRBJ1-1; 7 nucleotides agree with TRBD1. This CDR3 has 14 amino acids. The ends lost 5 bases at V and 2 bases at J; junction bases unmatched: 5. Per germline, CDR1 SGHTA and CDR2 FQGNSA. The CDR3 DNA is TGTGCCAGCAGCGCCCGGACAGGAAACACTGAAGCTTTCTTT. Translation: CASSARTGNTEAFF.

The chain carries TRBV5-4 and TRBJ1-2; 8 bases match TRBD1. The CDR3 has 13 amino acids. Trimming cost V 6 bases and J 4 bases; bases outside gene matches: 5. Per the germline V gene, CDR1 is SGHNT and CDR2 is YYREEE (reference sequence). This CDR3 is CASTVQGVYGYTF. For the CDR3, the DNA is TGTGCCAGCACCGTACAGGGGGTCTATGGCTACACCTTC.

The genes are TRBV29-1 and TRBJ2-3; D possibly corresponds to TRBD1 (5 bases). This CDR3 spans 14 amino acids. Germline CDR1 is SQVTM and CDR2 is ANQGSEA. The germline V and J ends were trimmed by 1 base and 7 bases, with 15 bases remaining between them. The DNA for the CDR3 is TGCAGCGTTGAAGGCCGGACAAGGTCGAATACGCAGTATTTT. Protein: CSVEGRTRSNTQYF.

The V gene is TRBV9, the J gene TRBJ2-5; possibly TRBD1 for D (7 bases). The CDR3 is made up of 16 amino acids. Germline assignment: CDR1 SGDLS and CDR2 YYNGEE. Trimming stripped 3 bases from V and 2 bases from J, with 17 bases between. As DNA, the CDR3 is TGTGCCAGCAGCGGATTCAGGGGGGACCGACAAGAGACCCAGTACTTC. This sequence encodes CASSGFRGDRQETQYF.

This chain joins TRBV5-6 and TRBJ2-5, with 7 bases that match TRBD1. The J call may be incorrect, as the DNA end agrees better with TRBJ2-7. Germline-derived CDR1 and CDR2 are SGHDT and YYEEEE. The length of the CDR3 is 14 residues. The CDR3 here is CASSVPGQNYEQYF. The DNA for the CDR3 is TGTGCCAGCAGCGTACCGGGACAGAACTACGAGCAGTACTTC.

This chain joins TRBV7-8 and TRBJ2-1, with D perhaps matching TRBD2 (6 bases). In germline, CDR1 is SGHVS, CDR2 FQNEAQ. The CDR3 sequence is 16 residues long. Trimming shortened V by 5 bases and J by 4 bases, and 18 bases separated the two germline ends. In DNA, the CDR3 is TGTGCCAGCAGCGCACGTTGGAGCGGGCGATACAATGAGCAGTTCTTC. This sequence encodes CASSARWSGRYNEQFF.

The J gene is TRBJ1-2, the V gene TRBV4-1, with 8 bases identical to TRBD1. J gave up 2 bases and V 0 bases, and 8 bases lay outside the gene matches. Germline V gene sequence: CDR1 MGHRA, CDR2 YSYEKL. This CDR3 is built from 17 residues. The CDR3, as DNA: TGCGCCAGCAGCCAAGAGCTGGCAGGGGGCGCGAACTATGGCTACACCTTC. Translation: CASSQELAGGANYGYTF.

The chain is built from TRBV29-1 and TRBJ1-1; D not resolved. V lost 7 bases to trimming and J lost 1 base, with 22 bases between them. Germline CDR1 reads SQVTM; CDR2 reads ANQGSEA. CDR3 length: 16 residues. CDR3 sequence: CSAGISPRQQNTEAFF. CDR3 nucleotide sequence: TGCAGCGCGGGGATCTCGCCTCGACAACAGAACACTGAAGCTTTCTTT.

This chain uses TRBV4-1 with TRBJ2-1, with D maybe TRBD2 (5 bases). This CDR3 is 12 amino acids long. Germline V gene sequence: CDR1 MGHRA, CDR2 YSYEKL. The V and J ends lost 4 bases and 9 bases respectively, with 10 bases between them. The CDR3 is CASSRARAEQFF. CDR3 DNA: TGCGCCAGCAGCCGCGCGAGGGCTGAGCAGTTCTTC.

The chain links TRBV7-2 to TRBJ1-6; 7 bases are a match to TRBD1. The CDR3 contains 15 residues. Trimming removed 2 bases from V and 7 bases from J; junction bases left unmatched: 5. CDR1 SGHTA and CDR2 FQGNSA come from the germline V gene. CDR3 residues: CASSLFQGGNSPLHF. The CDR3 DNA follows: TGTGCCAGCAGCTTATTTCAGGGGGGAAATTCACCCCTCCACTTT.

This clone was seen only a few times. The chain combines TRBV6-6 with TRBJ2-4; D unresolved. V was shortened by 7 bases and J by 0 bases, with 7 bases between the two germline ends. Per germline, CDR1 MNHNY and CDR2 SVGAGI (reference sequence). CDR3 length: 13 residues. The CDR3: CASISLAKNIQYF. CDR3 DNA: TGTGCCAGCATCTCTCTAGCCAAAAACATTCAGTACTTC.